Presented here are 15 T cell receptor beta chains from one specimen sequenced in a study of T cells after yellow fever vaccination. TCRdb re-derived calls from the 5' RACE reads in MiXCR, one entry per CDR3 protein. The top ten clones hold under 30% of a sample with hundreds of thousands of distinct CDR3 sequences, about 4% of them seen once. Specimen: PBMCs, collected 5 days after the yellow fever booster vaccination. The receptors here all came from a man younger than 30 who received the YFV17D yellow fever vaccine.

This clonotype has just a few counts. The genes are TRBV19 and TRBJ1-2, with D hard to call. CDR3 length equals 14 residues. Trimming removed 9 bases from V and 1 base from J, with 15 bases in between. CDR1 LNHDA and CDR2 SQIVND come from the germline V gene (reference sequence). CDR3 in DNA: TGTGCCAGCGCGTTGGGAGGGAATAACTATGGCTACACCTTC. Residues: CASALGGNNYGYTF.

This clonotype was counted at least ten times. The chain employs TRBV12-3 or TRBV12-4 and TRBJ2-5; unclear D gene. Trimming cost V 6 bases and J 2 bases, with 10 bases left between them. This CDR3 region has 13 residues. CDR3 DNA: TGTGCCAGCAGCGACTGGGGACAAGAGACCCAGTACTTC. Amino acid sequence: CASSDWGQETQYF.

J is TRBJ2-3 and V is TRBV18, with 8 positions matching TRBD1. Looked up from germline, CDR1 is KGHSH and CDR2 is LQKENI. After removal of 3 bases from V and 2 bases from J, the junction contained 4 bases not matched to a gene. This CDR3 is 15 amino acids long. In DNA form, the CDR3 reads TGTGCCAGCTCACCGCGGGACAGGTCCACAGATACGCAGTATTTT. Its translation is CASSPRDRSTDTQYF.

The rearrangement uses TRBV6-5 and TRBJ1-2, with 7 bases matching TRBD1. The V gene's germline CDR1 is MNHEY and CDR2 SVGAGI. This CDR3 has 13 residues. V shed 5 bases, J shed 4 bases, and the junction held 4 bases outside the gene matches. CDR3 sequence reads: CASSQTGSYGYTF. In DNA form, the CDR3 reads TGTGCCAGCAGTCAGACAGGGAGCTATGGCTACACCTTC.

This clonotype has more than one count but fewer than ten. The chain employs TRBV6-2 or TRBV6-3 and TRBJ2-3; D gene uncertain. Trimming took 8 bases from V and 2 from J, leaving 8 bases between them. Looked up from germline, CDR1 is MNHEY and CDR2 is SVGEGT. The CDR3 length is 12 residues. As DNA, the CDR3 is TGTGCCAGCGGCGGATTCACAGATACGCAGTATTTT. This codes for CASGGFTDTQYF.

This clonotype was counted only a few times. The CDR3 DNA is TGTGCCAGCAGCGTCGGACCGAACGGGGAAGCTTTCTTT. It is translated as CASSVGPNGEAFF. This chain connects TRBV9 to TRBJ1-1; D remains unclear. The length of the CDR3 is 13 residues. CDR1 and CDR2 (germline): SGDLS, YYNGEE. Trimming stripped 2 bases from V and 8 bases from J, with 13 bases between.

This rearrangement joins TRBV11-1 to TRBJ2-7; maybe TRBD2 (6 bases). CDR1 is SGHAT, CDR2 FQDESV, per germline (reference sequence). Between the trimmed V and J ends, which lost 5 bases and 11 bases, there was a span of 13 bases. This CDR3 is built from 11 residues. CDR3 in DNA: TGTGCCAGCAGCCGCGGGACGGGGGAGTACTTC. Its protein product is CASSRGTGEYF.

This chain's CDR3 is CASSQVVIGPGSPLHF. The CDR3 coding sequence is TGCGCCAGCAGCCAAGTTGTAATAGGTCCGGGTTCACCCCTCCACTTT. The chain combines TRBV4-1 with TRBJ1-6; D is uncertain. The CDR3 spans 16 residues. In germline, CDR1 is MGHRA, CDR2 YSYEKL. V was pared by 1 base and J by 9 bases, with 16 bases between.

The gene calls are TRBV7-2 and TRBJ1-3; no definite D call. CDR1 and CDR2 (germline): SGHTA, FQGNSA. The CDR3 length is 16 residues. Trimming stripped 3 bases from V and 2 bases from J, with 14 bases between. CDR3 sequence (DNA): TGTGCCAGCAGCTTGGGAGGTTTTGCGACTGGAAACACCATATATTTT. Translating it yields CASSLGGFATGNTIYF.

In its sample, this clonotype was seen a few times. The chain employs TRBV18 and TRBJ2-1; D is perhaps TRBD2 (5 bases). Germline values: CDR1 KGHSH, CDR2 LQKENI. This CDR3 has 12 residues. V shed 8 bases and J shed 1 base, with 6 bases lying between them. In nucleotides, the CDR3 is TGTGCCAGCGAGGGTTCCTACAATGAGCAGTTCTTC. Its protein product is CASEGSYNEQFF.

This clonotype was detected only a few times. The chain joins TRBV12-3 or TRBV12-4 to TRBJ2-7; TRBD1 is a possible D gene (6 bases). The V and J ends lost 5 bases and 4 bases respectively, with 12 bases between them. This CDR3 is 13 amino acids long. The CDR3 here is CASSPGVWYEQYF. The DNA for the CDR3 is TGTGCCAGCAGTCCAGGGGTTTGGTACGAGCAGTACTTC.

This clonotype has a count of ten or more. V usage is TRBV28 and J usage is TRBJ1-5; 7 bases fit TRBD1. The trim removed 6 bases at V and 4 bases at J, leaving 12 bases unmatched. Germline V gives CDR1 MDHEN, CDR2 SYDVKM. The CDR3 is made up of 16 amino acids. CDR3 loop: CASRIFRDSSNQPQHF. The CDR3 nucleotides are TGTGCCAGCAGGATATTCCGGGACAGCTCTAATCAGCCCCAGCATTTT.

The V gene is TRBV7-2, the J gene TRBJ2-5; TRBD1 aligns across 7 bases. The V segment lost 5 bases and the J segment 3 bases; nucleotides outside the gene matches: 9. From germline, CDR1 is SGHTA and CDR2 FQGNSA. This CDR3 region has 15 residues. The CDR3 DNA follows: TGTGCCAGCAGCCAGAATTACAGGGGCGAAGAGACCCAGTACTTC. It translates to CASSQNYRGEETQYF.

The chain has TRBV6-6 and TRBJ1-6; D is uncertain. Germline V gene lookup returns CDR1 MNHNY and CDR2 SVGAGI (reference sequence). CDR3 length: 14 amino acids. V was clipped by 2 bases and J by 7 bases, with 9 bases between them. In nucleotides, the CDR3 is TGTGCCAGCAGTTACGGCCAAGGGAATTCACCCCTCCACTTT. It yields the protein CASSYGQGNSPLHF.

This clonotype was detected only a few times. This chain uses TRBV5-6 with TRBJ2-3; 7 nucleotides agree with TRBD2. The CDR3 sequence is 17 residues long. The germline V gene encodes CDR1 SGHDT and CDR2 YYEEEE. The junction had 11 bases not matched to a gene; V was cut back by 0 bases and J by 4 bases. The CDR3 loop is CASSLGASGERADTQYF. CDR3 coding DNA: TGTGCCAGCAGCTTGGGGGCTAGCGGCGAGCGAGCAGATACGCAGTATTTT.